This is a list of T cell receptor beta chains from one sample in a study of cytomegalovirus exposure and HLA in healthy donors. Assay: immunoSEQ multiplex PCR; the TCRdb copy retains only in-frame clones and omits some. The sample records approximately 140,000 clones, about 77% being singletons. Specimen: PBMCs. The source of these receptors is a female donor in good health and CMV-seronegative. Each CDR3 is given with its conserved first and last residue. The D gene is left open where the match is weak. The size field is filled for only some rows; it gives once, few, many or a size class.

cdr3_nt cdr3_aa clone_size j_call v_call d_call
TGTGCCAGCAGCTCCGGACAGGGGCCCGCCGGGGGCGAGCAGTACTTC CASSSGQGPAGGEQYF . TRBJ2-7 TRBV7-2 TRBD1
TGTGCCAGCGGAAAGACGACAGGGTCCGAGCAGCCCCAGCATTTT CASGKTTGSEQPQHF once TRBJ1-5 TRBV6-1 TRBD1
TGTGCCACCAGCAGAGATGGCAGGCGGGACGAGCAGTACTTC CATSRDGRRDEQYF . TRBJ2-7 TRBV15 .
TGCAGCGCCCCGGGACAGGGGGCCTACAATGAGCAGTTCTTC CSAPGQGAYNEQFF . TRBJ2-1 TRBV29-1 TRBD1
TGTGCCGGGGGGACGCTCCCTGAAGCTTTCTTT CAGGTLPEAFF few TRBJ1-1 TRBV6-1 .
TGTGCCAGCAGCCCTCGACAGGGTGACACAGATACGCAGTATTTT CASSPRQGDTDTQYF . TRBJ2-3 TRBV11-2 TRBD1
TGTGCCAGCAGTGAAACCCCTCTAGACGAGCAGTACTTC CASSETPLDEQYF . TRBJ2-7 TRBV25-1 .
TGTGCCAGCGGCACTGGAGGGGGCAATCAGCCCCAGCATTTT CASGTGGGNQPQHF . TRBJ1-5 TRBV7-3 .
TGTGCCAGCAGCTTGGAAATCGTTAGCAATGAGCAGTTCTTC CASSLEIVSNEQFF . TRBJ2-1 TRBV5-4 .
TGTGCCAGCAGCCCGACTAGCGGGAGGGCAGATACGCAGTATTTT CASSPTSGRADTQYF . TRBJ2-3 TRBV7-2 TRBD2
TGTGCCAGTAGTAAAACAGGGTATAGCAATCAGCCCCAGCATTTT CASSKTGYSNQPQHF . TRBJ1-5 TRBV19 .
TGTGCCAGCAGTTTCTGGCTCGGGGGCGAGCAGTACTTC CASSFWLGGEQYF once TRBJ2-7 TRBV27 .
TGTGCCAGCAGTCCAAGGACAGGGAGGAATCAGCCCCAGCATTTT CASSPRTGRNQPQHF few TRBJ1-5 TRBV27 TRBD1
TGCGCCAGCAGCTTAGGCCTACTAGCTATTGGAGAGACCCAGTACTTC CASSLGLLAIGETQYF . TRBJ2-5 TRBV5-1 .
TGCGCCAGCAGCCCGGCCGGGACAGTAAACGGCTACACCTTC CASSPAGTVNGYTF . TRBJ1-2 TRBV5-1 TRBD1
TGTGCCAGTAGCCCGCTGGGGCCCTACGAGCAGTACTTC CASSPLGPYEQYF . TRBJ2-7 TRBV19 .
TGTGCCAGCAGTTTATGGACAAGTATGAACACTGAAGCTTTCTTT CASSLWTSMNTEAFF . TRBJ1-1 TRBV6-5 .
TGTGCCAGCAGCTTAACAACAAGCCGGAGCCATTTCACTGAAGCTTTCTTT CASSLTTSRSHFTEAFF . TRBJ1-1 TRBV7-8 .
TGTGCCAGCTCATACCTATCCCAAGTCCAAGAGACCCAGTACTTC CASSYLSQVQETQYF . TRBJ2-5 TRBV18 .
TGTGCCAGCAGCTTAGACAGGGAGTTCGCCAACACCGGGGAGCTGTTTTTT CASSLDREFANTGELFF . TRBJ2-2 TRBV7-9 .
TGTGCCAGCAGCTTAGGGACTAGCGGAGCGACAGATACGCAGTATTTT CASSLGTSGATDTQYF . TRBJ2-3 TRBV13 TRBD2
TGTGCCAGCAGCGTAGGACAGACCAACACTGAAGCTTTCTTT CASSVGQTNTEAFF . TRBJ1-1 TRBV9 .
TGTGCCAGCAGCTTAGTCCGGGCAGGGAAAGGAATTGGAAACACCATATATTTT CASSLVRAGKGIGNTIYF . TRBJ1-3 TRBV7-6 .
TGTGCCTGGAGCACGGGACAGCCATATCAGCCCCAGCATTTT CAWSTGQPYQPQHF . TRBJ1-5 TRBV30 TRBD1
TGTGCCAGCAGCCGGACTAGCGGGAGGAAAGAGCAGTACTTC CASSRTSGRKEQYF . TRBJ2-7 TRBV7-6 TRBD2
TGTGCCAGCAGCTTGAATCCAGGGGGGATATTAGGAAACACCATATATTTT CASSLNPGGILGNTIYF . TRBJ1-3 TRBV5-6 TRBD1
TGTGCCAGCAGTCTCATAGGCCTAGCGGGTGAAGAGACCCAGTACTTC CASSLIGLAGEETQYF . TRBJ2-5 TRBV28 TRBD2
TGCGCCAGCAGCCTATCAATGACAGCAACCTACGAGCAGTACTTC CASSLSMTATYEQYF . TRBJ2-7 TRBV4-1 .
TGCGCCAGCAGCCAAGATGACCGGGATCAGCCCCAGCATTTT CASSQDDRDQPQHF few TRBJ1-5 TRBV4-1 .
TGTGCCAGCAGCTTCGTTTCGGGGGGGCCGGGGAATGAGCAGTTCTTC CASSFVSGGPGNEQFF . TRBJ2-1 TRBV7-2 TRBD2
TGTGCTAGCAGCTCCAGACAGGGCCAAGAGACCCAGTACTTC CASSSRQGQETQYF . TRBJ2-5 TRBV7-7 TRBD1
TGTGCCACCAGCGCCGGTCGCGAGCAGTACTTC CATSAGREQYF . TRBJ2-7 TRBV15 .
TGCAGCGCGGCGGGACAGGGGGTGGGCTATGGCTACACCTTC CSAAGQGVGYGYTF . TRBJ1-2 TRBV29-1 TRBD1
TGTGCCATCAGTGAAAGGGGACAGCCCGAAAAACTGTTTTTT CAISERGQPEKLFF . TRBJ1-4 TRBV10-3 TRBD1
TGTGCCAGCAGCCAAGCGGATATTTTACTAGCGGGGGGAAGGAGCGAGCAGTACTTC CASSQADILLAGGRSEQYF once TRBJ2-7 TRBV4-2 TRBD2
TGTGCCAGCAGCGCGGGACAGCTCAACTATGGCTACACCTTC CASSAGQLNYGYTF . TRBJ1-2 TRBV11-1 TRBD1
TGTGCCAGCAGTGCTGCGTTAGCCAAAAACATTCAGTACTTC CASSAALAKNIQYF few TRBJ2-4 TRBV2 .
TGTGCCAGCAGCCCGCCGGGACTAGCGGGGGGGGACCAGTTCTTC CASSPPGLAGGDQFF . TRBJ2-1 TRBV14 TRBD2
TGTGCCAGCGTAGGGGGGGGGCGCGGTGAGCAGTTCTTC CASVGGGRGEQFF . TRBJ2-1 TRBV6-5 .
TGTGCCAGCAGCGTAGCCCCATCGAGGGGGGGCGGGGAAGGTGAAGCTTTCTTT CASSVAPSRGGGEGEAFF once TRBJ1-1 TRBV9 .
TGTGCCAGCCTTGCCGGACAGCCGTCGGCAGATACGCAGTATTTT CASLAGQPSADTQYF . TRBJ2-3 TRBV2 .
TGTGCCAGCAGCTTAGCGCGGGGATTTAATCGGGATTCACCCCTCCACTTT CASSLARGFNRDSPLHF . TRBJ1-6 TRBV7-6 .
TGTGCCAGCAGCTTAGCGGTAGAAAGAGAGCAGTACTTC CASSLAVEREQYF . TRBJ2-7 TRBV7-9 .
TGCGCCAGCATGGTATCGACAGGTTATGGCTACACCTTC CASMVSTGYGYTF . TRBJ1-2 TRBV5-1 .
TGTGCCAGCAGCTTGACGACAGCTGCTAATTCCCCCCTCCACTTT CASSLTTAANSPLHF few TRBJ1-6 TRBV7-3 .